The present TCR beta chain was sequenced within a study of OX40 agonist ivuxolimab in advanced cancers. Note on this clone: Antigen specificity is unknown.

Using immunoSEQ multiplex PCR, the repertoire was profiled, and TCRdb retains in-frame clones only, with some absent. The data hold tens of thousands of clones, with around four fifths observed a single time. This CDR3 has 15 residues. Deletions cut 2 bases from V and 7 bases from J, with 17 bases between. Looked up from germline, CDR1 is SGHTA and CDR2 is FQGNSA. Overall study results and limits: Expanded clones belonging to CD8+ T cells outnumbered, on average, those of CD4+.

The sample here was CD4+ or CD8+ T cells sorted from blood, taken in a trial of the OX40 agonist ivuxolimab. This chain joins TRBV7-2 and TRBJ2-5, with D hard to call. The TCR comes from an adult with an advanced solid tumor such as melanoma, head and neck, liver or kidney cancer. CDR3 residues: CASSLSLDAVRTQYF. The CDR3 DNA follows: TGTGCCAGCAGCTTATCTTTGGATGCTGTACGGACCCAGTACTTC.